What follows describes a single T cell receptor (beta chain). Its antigen target is currently unknown. No clone much larger than this one lies a single base away; base qualities are absent. The cohort consisted of some 730 healthy bone marrow donors. All cohort members were sampled while nominally healthy, although unrecorded immune exposures were likely present. The donor tested CMV seronegative and was one of the 352 seronegative cohort members. Every donor gave a peripheral blood sample, and the peripheral blood mononuclear cells from that sample were used for TCR beta sequencing. Genomic DNA was extracted from the blood cell samples with the Qiagen DNeasy Blood Extraction Kit. The sample belongs to a study of cytomegalovirus exposure and HLA in healthy donors (dated by TCRdb to about 2017). About the study as a whole: According to an earlier analysis of 450 to 650 of the donors, some 180 million T cells yielded roughly 110 million unique TCR beta sequences and approximately 300 Gb of sequence data. An early release covering approximately 600 HLA-typed donors comprised approximately 300 gigabases of sequencing data and approximately 85 million unique TCR sequences. Among the roughly 400 genotyped donors, about 85% belonged to the genetic ancestry cluster associated with self-reported Caucasian donors. The aim of the study was to test whether cataloging public T cell receptors could identify signatures of past pathogen exposure. Using immunosequencing, the study profiled T cell repertoires from about 650 subjects and related those repertoires to cytomegalovirus serostatus. Along with the roughly 670-subject first cohort, a separate validation cohort of some 130 different subjects was used. To predict cytomegalovirus infection status, the study brought together high-throughput TCR immunosequencing, statistical association of individual TCRs with disease status, and machine learning. A later analysis re-examined previously published TCR beta repertoires from around 670 donors and added high-resolution HLA genotyping to investigate patterns of TCR occurrence. Rather than drawing on any new phenotypic data, the later analysis identified candidate immune exposures from TCR beta sequences and the way those sequences occurred across donors. To decide whether each TCR beta V gene segment behaved as functional or pseudogenic, an earlier analysis of approximately 590 of the donors relied on high-throughput TCR beta sequencing. Alongside the repertoire data, information on donor age, sex, ethnicity and CMV serostatus was compiled. Genome-wide SNP genotypes for about 65% of the roughly 670 donors were used in a later genetic analysis, which treated that subset as a discovery cohort. All discovery cohort repertoires had been generated on a single sequencing platform. HLA typing included class I and class II loci at four-digit resolution. The number of typed donors differed by locus: roughly 629-640 for A, B, C, DRB1 and DQB1; some 500 for DQA1; fewer than 610 for DPA1; and around 490 for DPB1. A handful of DR-DQ haplotypes were handled as single units for association and clustering because linkage in the cohort was strong. Among some 400 genotyped donors of the cohort, an average of approximately 240,000 unique TCR beta nucleotide sequences was sequenced per donor, of which about 19% were non-productive. On the study overall, not on this receptor specifically: Compared with the 666-donor mean, donors in an Asian-associated ancestry cluster had fewer N-insertions in productive TCRs, according to a later genetic analysis. In an earlier analysis of some 540 of the donors, most TCR beta V segments appeared in productive rearrangements about 87% or about 30% of the time, broadly matching IMGT annotations. Sequencing depth was assumed to be roughly uniform across donors in the presence/absence analyses, though that assumption may not hold. Some IMGT-functional V segments, including TRBV6-2 and TRBV6-3, could not be told apart with the 87-base-pair reads, so those segments were excluded. Because counts were too low, about 15 rarely observed V segments, including chromosome 9 orphons, were left out of the earlier analysis of several hundred of the donors. A later analysis found that most CMV-associated TCR beta chains appeared HLA-restricted, with HLA associations seemingly driven largely by CMV exposure. Most TCR sequences were observed very rarely across donors, whereas some public TCRs were present in many individuals. The study gave a list of over 150 TCR beta chains associated with cytomegalovirus. Correlated functional status among segregating V segments might reflect linkage disequilibrium, but an unknown experimental factor could not be ruled out. In a later analysis, HLA-associated TCR beta chains showed more clonal expansion and lower generation probabilities than non-associated chains that were equally common. When HLA alleles, especially DR and DQ, strongly co-occurred, TCR associations were difficult to assign to individual alleles. For the cohort, immune exposure information was limited to CMV serostatus. The cohort was sequenced for TCR beta chains only, and without alpha or paired-chain data the features that could be detected were limited. A cluster of highly shared sequence variants was judged likely to be a technical artifact of the sequencing pipeline. A further reported finding was that TCR beta sequences accurately predicted the HLA-A and HLA-B alleles for most subjects in the first cohort. In a later analysis, more than 15,000 TCR beta sequences were associated with specific HLA alleles at a false discovery rate of 0.05. A later analysis reported that several top co-occurrence clusters appeared linked to parvovirus B19, influenza, CMV and Epstein-Barr virus. A few of the identified cytomegalovirus-associated TCR beta chains were confirmed in vitro to be specific for cytomegalovirus antigens. In both the original and validation cohorts, the classifier was reported to diagnose cytomegalovirus status with high specificity and sensitivity. Because HLA typing was unavailable for some donors at each locus, only the typed subset was used in association tests. In a later analysis, TCR association rates were found to vary across HLA loci, with the most associated TCRs seen for DRB1 alleles and the fewest for HLA-C alleles. According to the authors, the approach could potentially be generalized to other disease states and immunological phenotypes. An association between a missense DCLRE1C variant and V-gene and J-gene trimming of TCR beta chains was found in a later genetic analysis and replicated in an independent cohort.

The CDR3 runs 14 amino acids, cysteine and phenylalanine included. Just the 42-base CDR3 DNA is kept, in frame starting at base 1. Sequences ENHRY (CDR1) and SYGVKD (CDR2) are obtained from the germline V gene. V lost 7 bases and J lost 2 bases, and the count of bases not matched to a germline gene is 5. Library preparation used the immunoSEQ multiplex PCR assay. For the multiplex PCR, a mixture combining 60 forward primers for TCR Vbeta segments and 13 reverse primers for TCR Jbeta segments was used. The CDR3 region of rearranged TCR beta genes was amplified from genomic DNA with a multiplex PCR assay. The amplified TCR beta libraries were sequenced on the Illumina HiSeq System as 87-base-pair reads. Processing in the source paper ran as follows. A later analysis counted about 80 million unique TCR beta chains across the 640 or so repertoires, and roughly 11 million of these chains were shared by at least two donors. To remove PCR and sequencing errors, raw reads were error-corrected and collapsed into unique sequences using a nearest-neighbor algorithm that merged closely related sequences. CDR3 sequences were aligned to IMGT reference sequences to assign V, D and J gene segments. Each retained sequence needed at least a six-nucleotide match to both a V gene segment and a J gene segment. Rearrangements were called productive when the CDR3 lacked stop codons and stayed in frame with V and J; all others were non-productive. Following IMGT convention, CDR3 was defined as the stretch from the second conserved V-encoded cysteine up to the conserved J-encoded phenylalanine. The earlier analysis of fewer than 750 of the donors excluded sequences that lacked an unambiguous match to a single V gene segment. In an earlier analysis of approximately 610 of the donors, V segments were called functional above 56.7% productive rearrangements and were called segregating when the between-donor standard deviation exceeded 5%. A statistical classification framework was built for diagnosing cytomegalovirus status from the catalog of TCR beta chain sequences. A later analysis assigned V and J genes by comparing TCR nucleotide sequences with IMGT/GENE-DB human TR gene sequences. Using the TCRdist pipeline, a later analysis assigned CDR3 sequences along with most-parsimonious VDJ recombination scenarios. In a later analysis, each TCR beta chain was defined by its CDR3 amino acid sequence together with its V-gene family, and reads lacking a unique V-gene family were excluded. In a later analysis, 450 to 600 highly shared, low-generation-probability nucleotide sequences were removed to address suspected cross-contamination and a sequencing artifact. A later analysis calculated a clonal expansion index for each public chain from normalized within-repertoire ranks of inferred template counts. Generation probabilities in a later analysis came from a VDJ recombination model fitted to out-of-frame rearrangements, and those results were checked against IGoR. In a later analysis, hypergeometric tests were used to score TCR-TCR, TCR-HLA and TCR-CMV co-occurrence, with a repertoire-size bias correction applied to TCR pairs. False discovery rates were estimated in a later analysis by permuting HLA or CMV assignments 20 times. In a later analysis, co-occurring TCRs were grouped with DBSCAN, and TCRdist sequence similarity was added when clustering was performed within HLA-allele-positive subsets. Co-occurrence clustering excluded repertoires with fewer than 30,000 or more than 120,000 public chains, plus five with anomalous nucleotide sharing. The table was pulled from immuneACCESS by TCRdb, which kept in-frame rearrangements only. Such tables lose some clones; where checked, under half of the loss comes from unresolved V genes, and the rest has no known cause. V, J and clone size were drawn from that table, and D and trimming were deduced from the DNA. The table for this sample lists roughly 100,000 clones; around 80% of them were counted only once. The ten largest account for under 6.5% of the sample.

Rearrangement joined TRBV10-3 to TRBJ1-3, and 7 junctional nucleotides match TRBD1. This clonotype was sampled from a man aged 18-30 years in good health and CMV-seronegative. The sequencing sample was made of PBMCs. The CDR3 here reads CAINTDRAGNTIYF. The DNA is TGTGCCATCAACACAGACAGGGCTGGAAACACCATATATTTT.